This T cell receptor beta chain was profiled in a study of shared clonotypes between healthy human individuals. About this clone: What it recognizes is unknown.

Measured with immunoSEQ multiplex PCR; TCRdb has only the in-frame clones, and not every one. This sample carries some 1,400,000 clones, roughly 96% of them seen once, and the ten largest clones take roughly 1.2%. Study-wide results and caveats: Clonotype sharing across donors was expected to vary with sequencing depth.

The germline CDR1 and CDR2 sequences are ENHRY and SYGVKD. V dropped 5 bases and J dropped 4; count of bases not matched to a gene: 6. The length of the CDR3 is 14 residues. Sequencing used naive CD4+ T cells sorted from blood. The subset: CD45RA+ positively selected. The chain combines TRBV10-3 with TRBJ1-2; 8 bases are shared with TRBD1. This clonotype was obtained from a man under 40 in good health. The DNA for the CDR3 is TGTGCCATCAGTCAGGGGGCTGAAACCTATGGCTACACCTTC. Translation gives CAISQGAETYGYTF.